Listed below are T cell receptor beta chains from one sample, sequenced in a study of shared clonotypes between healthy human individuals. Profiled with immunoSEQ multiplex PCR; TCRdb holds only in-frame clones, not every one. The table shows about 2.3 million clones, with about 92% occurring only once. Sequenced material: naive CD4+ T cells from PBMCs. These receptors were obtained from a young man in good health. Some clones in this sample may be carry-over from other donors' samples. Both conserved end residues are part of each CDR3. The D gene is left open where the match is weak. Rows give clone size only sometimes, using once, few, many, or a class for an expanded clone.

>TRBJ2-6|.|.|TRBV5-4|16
TGTGCCAGCAGCTTATCCCAGGGCGCTGGGGCCAACGTCCTGACTTTC
CASSLSQGAGANVLTF
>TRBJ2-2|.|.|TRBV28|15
TGTGCCAGCAGTTTATCGAGGAACACCCCCGGGGAGCTGTTTTTT
CASSLSRNTPGELFF
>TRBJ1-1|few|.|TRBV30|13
TGTGCCTGGAGTCCCGACAGGAACACTGAAGCTTTCTTT
CAWSPDRNTEAFF
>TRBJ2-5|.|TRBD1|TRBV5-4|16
TGTGCCAGCAGCAAGGGGGCGCCCCTTTCTCTCGAGACCCAGTACTTC
CASSKGAPLSLETQYF
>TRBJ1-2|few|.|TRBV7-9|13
TGTGCCAGCAGCGGAACGGGCTTCGTCGGTTACACCTTC
CASSGTGFVGYTF
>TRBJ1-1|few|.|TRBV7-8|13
TGTGCCAGCAGCCTAAGGAGTTTAGGTGAGGCTTTCTTT
CASSLRSLGEAFF
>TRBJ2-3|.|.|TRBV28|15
TGTGCCAGGGAATGGAACAGGGTGGGCACAGATACGCAGTATTTT
CAREWNRVGTDTQYF
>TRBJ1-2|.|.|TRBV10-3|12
TGTGCCATCAGTGAGAGTTGGGATGGCTACACCTTC
CAISESWDGYTF
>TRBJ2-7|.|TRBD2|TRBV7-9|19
TGTGCCAGCACCGCCACCATACCGGGACTAGCGGGAGTAAGAGACGAGCAGTACTTC
CASTATIPGLAGVRDEQYF
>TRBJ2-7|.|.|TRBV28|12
TGTGCCAGCAGTTGGCGGTGGGACGAGCAGTACTTC
CASSWRWDEQYF
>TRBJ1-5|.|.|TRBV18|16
TGTGCCAGCTCACCGGCAGGTGACAGGAGCAATCAGCCCCAGCATTTT
CASSPAGDRSNQPQHF
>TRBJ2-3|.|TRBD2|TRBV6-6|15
TGTGCCAGCAGTGGCCGCTCTAGCGGGAGAGATACGCAGTATTTT
CASSGRSSGRDTQYF
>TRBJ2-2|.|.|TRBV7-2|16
TGTGCCAGCAGCTTAGCGCTAGGTGCCCTCACCGGGGAGCTGTTTTTT
CASSLALGALTGELFF
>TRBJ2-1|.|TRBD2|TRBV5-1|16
TGCGCCAGCAGCTTACTTTGGCGCGGGGGTTACAATGAGCAGTTCTTC
CASSLLWRGGYNEQFF
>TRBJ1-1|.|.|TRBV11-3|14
TGTGCCAGCAGCTTGCGTGGAACCAACACTGAAGCTTTCTTT
CASSLRGTNTEAFF
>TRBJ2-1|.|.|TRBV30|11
TGTGCCTGGAGTGCGAACTCCGAACAGTTCTTC
CAWSANSEQFF
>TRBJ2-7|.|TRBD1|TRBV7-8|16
TGTGCCAGCAGCTTCCCAGAAGGACAGGGCCCAGGTGAGCAGTACTTC
CASSFPEGQGPGEQYF
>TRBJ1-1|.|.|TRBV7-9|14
TGTGCCAGCAGCTTAGCAGGGTTGAACACTGAAGCTTTCTTT
CASSLAGLNTEAFF
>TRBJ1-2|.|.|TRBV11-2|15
TGTGCCAGCACCCTTCGCTGGACAGCTAACTATGGCTACACCTTC
CASTLRWTANYGYTF
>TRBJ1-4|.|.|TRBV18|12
TGTGCCAGCTCCCCGGGGGCTGAAAAACTGTTTTTT
CASSPGAEKLFF
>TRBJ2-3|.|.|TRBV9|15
TGTGCCAGCAGCTTACGTGGGGGGCAGACAGATACGCAGTATTTT
CASSLRGGQTDTQYF
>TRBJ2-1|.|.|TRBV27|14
TGTGCCAGCAGTTGGGCCAGGCCGAACAATGAGCAGTTCTTC
CASSWARPNNEQFF
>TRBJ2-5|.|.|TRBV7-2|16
TGTGCCAGCAGCTTAAGCGCGCTTGCCCCGTCAGAGACCCAGTACTTC
CASSLSALAPSETQYF
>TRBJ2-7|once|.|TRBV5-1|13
TGCGCCAGCAGCGGCCGGCCCCGCTACGAGCAGTACTTC
CASSGRPRYEQYF
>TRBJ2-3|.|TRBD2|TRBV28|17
TGTGCCAGCAGTTTCCCCCGAGGGCTAGCGGCCACAGATACGCAGTATTTT
CASSFPRGLAATDTQYF